What follows are 25 T cell receptor beta chains derived from one specimen sequenced in a study of T cells in Graves' hyperthyroidism and ophthalmopathy. RNA transcripts were the template for amplifying TCR beta CDR3 regions. Researchers ran a first-round RT-PCR on the TCR CDR3 using the HTBI primer set. MiXCR, run by TCRdb on the multiplex PCR reads, gives a single entry per CDR3 protein. The repertoire holds nearly 600,000 distinct CDR3 sequences, with 14% as singletons. Material for sequencing was blood. Receptor source: a woman aged 18-29 years with Graves' ophthalmopathy.

This clonotype has more than one count but fewer than ten. The chain uses TRBV4-2 and TRBJ2-3; D ambiguous. CDR3 length: 16 amino acids. V was clipped by 1 base and J by 0 bases, with 11 bases between them. Germline CDR1 reads LGHNA; CDR2 reads YNFKEQ. As DNA, the CDR3 is TGTGCCAGCAGCCAAGCAATGGTCCGTAGCACAGATACGCAGTATTTT. Its protein product is CASSQAMVRSTDTQYF.

With regard to this clonotype: A clone one base away is much larger, so this may be a read error. Given the absence of the conserved phenylalanine or tryptophan at the CDR3 end, a read error is likely. The V and J genes are TRBV5-1 and TRBJ2-2; TRBD2 is a possible D gene (5 bases). Trimming removed 4 bases from V and 1 base from J, with 8 bases in between. This CDR3 region has 14 residues. The V gene's germline CDR1 is SGHRS and CDR2 YFSETQ. The CDR3 spells CASSRGLNTGELFL. In DNA, the CDR3 is TGCGCCAGCAGCCGGGGTTTGAACACCGGGGAGCTGTTTCTT.

This clonotype has at least ten counts. This chain links TRBV28 with TRBJ1-5; 9 bases match TRBD1. This CDR3 is built from 16 residues. Per the germline V gene, CDR1 is MDHEN and CDR2 is SYDVKM. Trimming cost V 0 bases and J 1 base; bases outside gene matches: 1. This CDR3 reads CASSLWGTGSNQPQHF. The CDR3 DNA reads TGTGCCAGCAGTTTATGGGGGACAGGGAGCAATCAGCCCCAGCATTTT.

The sample holds many counts of this clonotype. The gene calls are TRBV20-1 and TRBJ2-7; a possible D gene is TRBD1 (5 bases). The germline V gene has CDR1 DFQATT and CDR2 SNEGSKA (reference sequence). V lost 3 bases, J lost 0 bases, and 15 bases lay in between. The CDR3 has 15 residues. DNA for the CDR3: TGCAGTGCTAGCTCGGACATCCTGATCTCCTACGAGCAGTACTTC. Translating gives CSASSDILISYEQYF.

The V and J genes are TRBV10-3 and TRBJ2-7; 7 bases map to TRBD1. Per germline, CDR1 ENHRY and CDR2 SYGVKD. CDR3 length equals 15 residues. V shed 2 bases and J 2 bases; nucleotides not matched to a gene: 6. CDR3 DNA sequence: TGTGCCATCAGTGAGGAACATGGACAGGCCTACGAGCAGTACTTC. This encodes CAISEEHGQAYEQYF.

This clonotype showed up just a few times. Since a much larger clone is just one base distant, this may be a read error. V and J are TRBV2 and TRBJ1-2; D gene unclear. Germline lookup yields CDR1 SNHLY and CDR2 FYNNEI. CDR3 length: 13 residues. Trimming removed 5 bases from V and 7 bases from J, with 14 bases in between. The chain's CDR3 is CASSRILGCGYTF. The CDR3 DNA reads TGTGCCAGCAGTCGGATTCTAGGGTGTGGCTACACCTTC.

In its sample, this clonotype was seen a few times. This chain joins TRBV9 and TRBJ2-1; 7 bases match TRBD2. The V gene end was trimmed by 3 bases and the J gene end by 3 bases; junction bases not matched to a gene: 6. The CDR3 length is 15 residues. Germline CDR1 is SGDLS and CDR2 is YYNGEE. The CDR3 coding sequence is TGTGCCAGCAGCGCTACCCGGGACTACTACAATGAGCAGTTCTTC. Amino acid sequence: CASSATRDYYNEQFF.

The chain couples TRBV6-1 to TRBJ2-3, with D possibly matching TRBD1 (8 bases). The germline V gene has CDR1 MNHNS and CDR2 SASEGT. This CDR3 is 16 amino acids long. Deletions cut 10 bases from V and 3 bases from J, with 23 bases between. Written as DNA, the CDR3 is TGTGCCACCCAATGGACAGGGAGGGTATGGACAGATACGCAGTATTTT. The encoded protein is CATQWTGRVWTDTQYF.

In its sample, this clonotype was seen a few times. A much larger clonotype is one base distant, so this may be a read error. The chain joins TRBV3-1 to TRBJ2-1, with D maybe TRBD2 (5 bases). Per germline, CDR1 LGHDT and CDR2 YNNKEL (reference sequence). The CDR3 sequence is 14 residues long. V lost 4 bases, J lost 2 bases, and 9 bases lay in between. CDR3 nucleotides: TGTGCCAGCAGCCCTCGGGGAGCCTACAATGAGCAGTTCTTC. Translation: CASSPRGAYNEQFF.

This chain connects TRBV20-1 to TRBJ1-6, with D possibly TRBD1 on 6 matching bases. The CDR3 length is 15 residues. Germline V lookup: CDR1 DFQATT, CDR2 SNEGSKA (reference sequence). Deletions cut 6 bases from V and 7 bases from J, with 19 bases between. The CDR3 DNA sequence: TGCAGTGCCATAGGAGGGGGGCAGGGGAATTCACCCCTCCACTTT. It codes for CSAIGGGQGNSPLHF.

At least ten counts were recorded for this clonotype. As DNA, the CDR3 is TGTGCCAGCAGCTTTGTGCGCAATGAGCAGTTCTTC. Translation: CASSFVRNEQFF. This chain joins TRBV11-2 and TRBJ2-1; D is undetermined. The CDR3 runs to 12 residues. V lost 3 bases and J lost 6, with 6 bases in between. Germline CDR1 and CDR2: SGHAT and FQNNGV.

This clonotype was detected many times. The chain is built from TRBV2 and TRBJ1-5; 8 nucleotides match TRBD1. Germline V gene sequence: CDR1 SNHLY, CDR2 FYNNEI. CDR3 length: 17 amino acids. V dropped 4 bases and J dropped 5; count of bases not matched to a gene: 13. DNA for the CDR3: TGTGCCAGCAGTGTATCCTTCACGGACAGGGCCCATCAGCCCCAGCATTTT. Amino acids: CASSVSFTDRAHQPQHF.

This clonotype was detected a few times. One base away lies a much larger clone, so this may be a sequencing read error. Given the absence of the conserved phenylalanine or tryptophan at the CDR3 end, a read error is likely. This chain joins TRBV5-6 and TRBJ2-1; TRBD2 matches 10 bases. CDR3 length: 18 residues. CDR1 is SGHDT, CDR2 YYEEEE, per germline. Trimming at V came to 3 bases and at J to 4 bases, leaving 13 bases not matched to a gene. This CDR3 reads CASSSLAWTSGEYNEQFL. CDR3 coding DNA: TGTGCCAGCAGCTCACTTGCCTGGACTAGCGGAGAGTACAATGAGCAGTTCCTC.

As for this clonotype: The junction departs from germline at one end; a sequencing error may be responsible. The rearrangement joins TRBV6-9 to TRBJ1-5; possible D gene TRBD1, 6 bases. Germline CDR1 and CDR2: MNHGY and SVAAGI. The CDR3 is made up of 15 amino acids. The CDR3 here is CAGSYGQNSNQPQHF. The DNA of the CDR3 is TGTGCCGGCAGTTACGGACAGAATAGCAATCAGCCCCAGCATTTT.

The chain has TRBV20-1 and TRBJ2-1, with D possibly TRBD2 on 6 matching bases. With 5 bases removed from V and 1 base from J, the gap between germline ends came to 15 bases. The germline gives CDR1 DFQATT, CDR2 SNEGSKA (reference sequence). CDR3 size: 15 residues. As DNA, the CDR3 is TGCAGTGCTGAGGCCCAAGGGAGGTCCTACAATGAGCAGTTCTTC. Amino acids: CSAEAQGRSYNEQFF.

This clonotype turned up a few times. The rearrangement uses TRBV5-6 and TRBJ2-3; tentatively, D is TRBD1 or TRBD2 (6 bases each). In germline, CDR1 is SGHDT, CDR2 YYEEEE. The ends were cut back, 9 bases at V and 3 bases at J, with 14 bases in the middle. The CDR3 is 13 residues long. This CDR3 reads CANQRGETDTQYF. CDR3 bases: TGTGCCAACCAAAGGGGGGAGACAGATACGCAGTATTTT. The full variable domain, rest sourced from reference TRBV5-6 and TRBJ2-3, is DAGVTQSPTHLIKTRGQQVTLRCSPKSGHDTVSWYQQALGQGPQFIFQYYEEEERQRGNFPDRFSGHQFPNYSSELNVNALLLGDSALYLCANQRGETDTQYFGPGTRLTVL.

This clonotype was counted only a few times. J is TRBJ1-6 and V is TRBV10-2; 7 bases are shared with TRBD1. CDR3 length: 16 residues. The V segment lost 0 bases and the J segment 8 bases; nucleotides outside the gene matches: 7. Germline-derived CDR1 and CDR2 are WSHSY and SAAADI. In DNA form, the CDR3 reads TGCGCCAGCAGTGAGTCGTTAGGGGGGACAGATTCACCCCTCCACTTT. Protein sequence: CASSESLGGTDSPLHF.

The chain links TRBV5-1 to TRBJ2-5, with 7 nucleotides matching TRBD1. The CDR3 has 18 residues. J was trimmed by 0 bases and V by 0 bases; bases with no gene match: 11. Germline CDR1 and CDR2: SGHRS and YFSETQ. The CDR3 region is CASSLGDREWIYQETQYF. In DNA, the CDR3 is TGCGCCAGCAGCTTGGGTGACAGGGAGTGGATTTACCAAGAGACCCAGTACTTC.

This clonotype was detected ten times or more. This sequence joins TRBV30 and TRBJ1-5, with 9 bases matching TRBD1. The germline V gene encodes CDR1 GTSNPN and CDR2 SVGIG (reference sequence). J gave up 6 bases and V 1 base, and 1 base lay outside the gene matches. The CDR3 runs to 13 residues. The CDR3: CAWSGQGGQPQHF. DNA for the CDR3: TGTGCCTGGAGTGGACAGGGGGGTCAGCCCCAGCATTTT.

This clonotype has only one observation. The chain links TRBV12-3 or TRBV12-4 to TRBJ2-7, with 11 bases matching TRBD1. The CDR3 loop spans 16 amino acids. Trimming removed 2 bases from V and 2 bases from J; junction bases left unmatched: 5. The DNA of the CDR3 is TGTGCCAGCAGTTTAACGCCGGGACAGGGGGCCTACGAGCAGTACTTC. It yields the protein CASSLTPGQGAYEQYF.

This clonotype was recorded many times. The CDR3 sequence is CASGLGQAEAFF. The CDR3 nucleotides are TGTGCTAGTGGTTTAGGGCAGGCTGAAGCTTTCTTT. This sequence joins TRBV12-5 and TRBJ1-1; no reliable D call. The germline V gene has CDR1 LGHNT and CDR2 FRNRAP. The length of the CDR3 is 12 residues. V was pared by 3 bases and J by 6 bases, with 8 bases between.

This clonotype was seen ten or more times. This chain uses TRBV7-8 with TRBJ1-1; the D is unclear. V was cut by 5 bases and J by 0 bases, with 19 bases left in between. CDR1 and CDR2 (germline): SGHVS, FQNEAQ. This CDR3 region has 17 residues. CDR3 region: CASSKPVAPPLNTEAFF. The CDR3 bases are TGTGCCAGCAGCAAGCCCGTTGCACCCCCTCTGAACACTGAAGCTTTCTTT.

This clonotype was picked up many times. The rearrangement links TRBV12-3 or TRBV12-4 to TRBJ2-3; TRBD2 agrees at 10 bases. The CDR3 extends over 15 amino acids. Trimming removed 6 bases from V and 2 bases from J; junction bases left unmatched: 5. The CDR3 is CASSPLAGYTDTQYF. CDR3 DNA: TGTGCCAGCAGCCCACTAGCGGGGTACACAGATACGCAGTATTTT.

This clonotype was counted ten times or more. This rearrangement joins TRBV6-5 to TRBJ2-5; the match to TRBD2 covers 7 bases. In germline, CDR1 is MNHEY, CDR2 SVGAGI. This CDR3 contains 15 residues. V lost 2 bases and J lost 4; bases outside the gene matches: 7. CDR3 sequence (DNA): TGTGCCAGCAGTTACGGGATTGGCGGGAGAGAGACCCAGTACTTC. This sequence encodes CASSYGIGGRETQYF.

This clonotype was seen ten or more times. The V and J genes are TRBV10-3 and TRBJ1-2; 7 bases are shared with TRBD1. The V gene's germline CDR1 is ENHRY and CDR2 SYGVKD. Trimming took 9 bases from V and 4 from J; bases not matched to a gene: 5. This CDR3 spans 12 amino acids. Here the CDR3 DNA reads TGTGCCATTGGACAGGCGACCTATGGCTACACCTTC. Encoded protein: CAIGQATYGYTF.